This TCR beta chain originates from a study of T cell repertoires in ileal Crohn's disease. Across the study: Operated complications were stricturing disease (about 60%) and penetrating disease (about 40%). Thiopurines (about eleven) or anti-TNF agents (roughly 18) were given postoperatively to about half.

CDR3 length: 9 residues. V shed 4 bases and J shed 11 bases, with 7 bases lying between them. Regarding the study as a whole: Compared with non-smokers, active smokers at surgery showed more clonal expansions.

Included were adult ileal or ileocolonic Crohn's patients indicated for ileocolonic resection. With respect to this clone: What it recognizes is unknown.

TCRdb's copy holds only in-frame clones and misses some; the assay was immunoSEQ multiplex PCR. The sample has about 18,000 clones, over 45% seen once. This rearrangement joins TRBV5-3 to TRBJ2-7; D uncertain. TRBV5-3 qualifies as an ORF whose function is uncertain. Material for sequencing was ileal tissue. This TCR was sampled from an adult with Crohn's disease. Written as DNA, the CDR3 is TGTGCCAGAAGCGTCCGGGAGTACTTC. It is translated as CARSVREYF.